This T cell receptor beta chain was found in a study of regulatory T cells in long-lasting Graves disease. General study points: Small sample size may have lowered accuracy.

The time point was: newly diagnosed GD, antithyroid drugs for less than 3 months. The TCR library was prepared using RNA isolated from PBMCs. American Thyroid Association guidelines served as the basis for diagnosing Graves' disease. Germline V gene data show CDR1 as DFQATT and CDR2 as SNEGSKA (reference sequence). The length of the CDR3 is 14 residues. The V gene end was trimmed by 5 bases and the J gene end by 5 bases; junction bases not matched to a gene: 10. Building the TCR beta libraries relied on iRepertoire HTBI primers, and CDR3 regions underwent Arm-PCR. TCRdb ran MiXCR on the multiplex PCR reads and lists one entry per CDR3 protein. The sample includes some 250,000 distinct CDR3 sequences, roughly a fifth of them seen just once. This clonotype has ten or more counts. Its antigen is as yet unknown.

This material consisted of peripheral blood mononuclear cells (PBMCs), taken at new diagnosis, from a patient treated with antithyroid drugs. This clonotype was obtained from a female donor with Graves disease. The V call is TRBV20-1, the J call TRBJ2-3; 7 bases fit TRBD2. As DNA, the CDR3 is TGCAGTGCTCGGGGAGGGAGGGTTCAAGATACGCAGTATTTT. Translation: CSARGGRVQDTQYF.